This TCR beta chain came from a study of T cell clonotyping in hematopoietic cell transplantation. Study observations and caveats: Recipient TCR diversity dropped after transplant; expanded clonotypes rose from day 30 to 180. No sorting was done, leaving CD4 and CD8 contributions mixed. Broader posttransplant TCR repertoire diversity was predicted by graft donor and pretransplant recipient Inverse Simpson Index values.

The sample holds one count of this clone. Its antigen is currently unknown. Repertoires were generated with immunoSEQ multiplex PCR, while TCRdb's copy carries only in-frame clones and drops some. This sample yields around 9,100 clones, of which over 75% are seen a single time; about a sixth belongs to the top ten. Unmatched junction bases numbered 3, after V lost 2 bases and J lost 3 bases. Germline-derived CDR1 and CDR2 are SNHLY and FYNNEI. The CDR3 length is 15 residues. Sample: PBMCs, taken 180 days after allogeneic stem cell transplant. The TCR comes from a male patient aged 40-55 years who had an allogeneic stem cell transplant from a related donor, so the T cells may come from the graft donor. Some clones in this sample may be carry-over from other donors' samples. This sequence joins TRBV2 and TRBJ2-3, with 9 positions matching TRBD2. CDR3 amino acids: CASSEPGLATDTQYF. DNA of the CDR3: TGTGCCAGCAGTGAACCGGGACTAGCTACAGATACGCAGTATTTT.